Listed here are 31 T cell receptor beta chains from one sample, sequenced in a study of T-cell reconstitution after alpha-beta-depleted transplantation in children. As it was prepared, the TCRbeta library received unique molecular identifiers. MiXCR, run by TCRdb on the PCR reads, gives a single entry per CDR3 protein. The profile shows about 980,000 distinct CDR3 sequences, around 30% of them singletons. The specimen comprised PBMCs, mostly from graft donor cells, sampled 360 days after TCRalphabeta/CD19-depleted stem cell transplant. These receptors were collected from a boy in the first two years of life who had a stem cell transplant for SCID, so the T cells may come from the graft donor.

This chain links TRBV4-1 with TRBJ2-3; 11 bases are a match to TRBD2. Germline V gene sequence: CDR1 MGHRA, CDR2 YSYEKL. V lost 1 base and J lost 6; bases outside the gene matches: 12. The CDR3 contains 18 residues. The CDR3 bases are TGCGCCAGCAGCCAAGTTTGGAGGACTAGCGGGTCAATGGATACGCAGTATTTT. Its translation is CASSQVWRTSGSMDTQYF.

V is TRBV4-1 and J is TRBJ2-1, with 8 nucleotides matching TRBD1. Germline V gene lookup returns CDR1 MGHRA and CDR2 YSYEKL. Trimming took 0 bases from V and 3 from J; bases not matched to a gene: 4. This CDR3 spans 16 amino acids. The CDR3 DNA sequence: TGCGCCAGCAGCCAAGACCCAGGGGGCATCTACAATGAGCAGTTCTTC. Amino acids: CASSQDPGGIYNEQFF.

As concerns this clonotype: A read error may account for a junction end that differs from germline. This sequence joins TRBV15 and TRBJ2-7, with D tentatively TRBD1 (6 bases). CDR1 is LNHNV and CDR2 is YYDKDF in the germline V gene (reference sequence). There are 13 residues in the CDR3. The CDR3 spells CATSRNRGLDRNF. For the CDR3, the DNA is TGTGCCACCAGCAGAAATCGAGGGTTGGACAGAAACTTC.

V gene TRBV7-8 combines with J gene TRBJ2-3; D not resolved. CDR1 SGHVS and CDR2 FQNEAQ come from the germline V gene. CDR3 length: 13 amino acids. With 5 bases removed from V and 6 bases from J, the gap between germline ends came to 12 bases. The CDR3 DNA follows: TGTGCCAGCAGCCCCACCCTTGGCGATACGCAGTATTTT. Amino acids: CASSPTLGDTQYF. Based on the CDR3 plus reference TRBV7-8 and TRBJ2-3, the full variable domain is GAGVSQSPRYKVAKRGQDVALRCDPISGHVSLFWYQQALGQGPEFLTYFQNEAQLDKSGLPSDRFFAERPEGSVSTLKIQRTQQEDSAVYLCASSPTLGDTQYFGPGTRLTVL.

This clonotype was observed at least ten times. The chain couples TRBV6-1 to TRBJ2-2; 8 bases fit TRBD1. CDR1 is MNHNS and CDR2 is SASEGT in the germline V gene. The CDR3 runs to 17 residues. The trim removed 6 bases at V and 4 bases at J, leaving 13 bases unmatched. CDR3 in DNA: TGTGCCAGCAGATCTGGACAGGGAAGGCCATTCACCGGGGAGCTGTTTTTT. Amino acid sequence: CASRSGQGRPFTGELFF.

The V gene is TRBV15, the J gene TRBJ2-7; D remains ambiguous. Germline V gene sequence: CDR1 LNHNV, CDR2 YYDKDF (reference sequence). V lost 0 bases and J lost 3, with 9 bases in between. CDR3 size: 14 residues. DNA of the CDR3: TGTGCCACCAGCAGAGATCTAGAATACTACGAGCAGTACTTC. Translated, it gives CATSRDLEYYEQYF.

CDR3 protein: CASSLGDREWRGTEAFF. The DNA for the CDR3 is TGCGCCAGCAGCTTGGGGGACAGGGAATGGCGGGGCACTGAAGCTTTCTTT. The gene calls are TRBV5-1 and TRBJ1-1; TRBD1 agrees at 9 bases. Trimming removed 0 bases from V and 4 bases from J; junction bases left unmatched: 10. The CDR3 runs 17 residues. Germline lookup yields CDR1 SGHRS and CDR2 YFSETQ.

This chain links TRBV20-1 with TRBJ1-2; the D is unclear. The germline CDR1 and CDR2 sequences are DFQATT and SNEGSKA (reference sequence). The V and J ends lost 3 bases and 0 bases respectively, with 11 bases between them. The CDR3 is 14 amino acids. For the CDR3, the DNA is TGCAGTGCTAGGCGGGAGTCCGCTAACTATGGCTACACCTTC. Its protein product is CSARRESANYGYTF.

The V and J genes are TRBV7-2 and TRBJ2-7; tentatively, D is TRBD1 (6 bases). V lost 3 bases and J lost 2, with 11 bases in between. The CDR3 covers 14 residues. Germline V lookup: CDR1 SGHTA, CDR2 FQGNSA. The CDR3 coding sequence is TGTGCCAGCAGCTTGGTCAGGGGTGCCTACGAGCAGTACTTC. Amino acid sequence: CASSLVRGAYEQYF.

The table lists this clonotype with a few counts. The rearrangement uses TRBV20-1 and TRBJ1-4, with D possibly matching TRBD1 (6 bases). The CDR3 extends over 14 amino acids. The ends were cut back, 3 bases at V and 6 bases at J, with 14 bases in the middle. Germline values: CDR1 DFQATT, CDR2 SNEGSKA (reference sequence). CDR3 sequence reads: CSASRGGADEKLFF. CDR3 coding DNA: TGCAGTGCTAGCCGCGGGGGCGCGGATGAAAAACTGTTTTTT.

A few counts support this clonotype. The V call is TRBV3-1, the J call TRBJ2-2; 9 bases are a match to TRBD1. Germline-derived CDR1 and CDR2 are LGHDT and YNNKEL (reference sequence). The CDR3 is 15 amino acids. Unmatched junction bases numbered 5, after V lost 4 bases and J lost 5 bases. CDR3 coding DNA: TGTGCCAGCAGCCCGGGACAGGGAGAAACCGGGGAGCTGTTTTTT. It yields the protein CASSPGQGETGELFF.

The V gene is TRBV15, the J gene TRBJ1-5; possibly TRBD1 for D (5 bases). CDR3 length: 14 amino acids. Between the trimmed V and J ends, which lost 5 bases and 4 bases, there was a span of 12 bases. Germline V gene lookup returns CDR1 LNHNV and CDR2 YYDKDF (reference sequence). The CDR3 sequence: CATSVGTDNQPQHF. CDR3 coding DNA: TGTGCCACCAGCGTAGGGACGGATAATCAGCCCCAGCATTTT.

The rearrangement uses TRBV11-3 and TRBJ2-1, with TRBD2 identical over 12 bases. The germline V gene has CDR1 SGHNT and CDR2 YENEEA. This CDR3 has 16 amino acids. Trimming removed 2 bases from V and 6 bases from J; junction bases left unmatched: 5. In nucleotides, the CDR3 is TGTGCCAGCAGCTTATCGGGGACTAGCGGGCTCAATGAGCAGTTCTTC. It translates to CASSLSGTSGLNEQFF.

This chain joins TRBV19 and TRBJ2-2; D ambiguous. V lost 8 bases, J lost 3 bases, and 13 bases lay in between. This CDR3 spans 14 amino acids. CDR1 LNHDA and CDR2 SQIVND come from the germline V gene (reference sequence). The CDR3 DNA reads TGTGCCAGTCACTCTCCTAGGGACACCGGGGAGCTGTTTTTT. Encoded protein: CASHSPRDTGELFF.

The gene calls are TRBV20-1 and TRBJ2-2; 7 bases are a match to TRBD1. CDR1 and CDR2 from the germline V gene are DFQATT and SNEGSKA (reference sequence). The CDR3 totals 17 residues. The ends lost 1 base at V and 1 base at J; junction bases unmatched: 9. This CDR3 reads CSARGPPGQLNTGELFF. In DNA form, the CDR3 reads TGCAGTGCTAGAGGTCCGCCGGGACAGCTGAACACCGGGGAGCTGTTTTTT.

The chain couples TRBV12-3 or TRBV12-4 to TRBJ1-2, with D possibly TRBD1 on 5 matching bases. The V and J ends lost 9 bases and 1 base respectively, with 12 bases between them. The CDR3 has 13 amino acids. In DNA form, the CDR3 reads TGTGCCAGTGCCGCGCAGGGTAACTATGGCTACACCTTC. It codes for CASAAQGNYGYTF.

The chain has TRBV20-1 and TRBJ2-4; tentatively, D is TRBD1 (6 bases). Trimming stripped 0 bases from V and 5 bases from J, with 14 bases between. The CDR3 is 15 amino acids. Per the germline V gene, CDR1 is DFQATT and CDR2 is SNEGSKA (reference sequence). The CDR3, as DNA: TGCAGTGCTAGAGATTGGTCTCCAGGGGAAAACATTCAGTACTTC. Residues: CSARDWSPGENIQYF.

The J gene is TRBJ2-7, the V gene TRBV9; D not certain. Germline V gene lookup returns CDR1 SGDLS and CDR2 YYNGEE. CDR3 size: 14 residues. V was shortened by 4 bases and J by 5 bases, with 16 bases between the two germline ends. This CDR3 is CASSSRRSVHEQYF. CDR3 bases: TGTGCCAGCAGCTCGAGAAGGTCGGTCCACGAGCAGTACTTC.

This clonotype has a handful of counts. This chain joins TRBV10-3 and TRBJ2-1; 10 nucleotides agree with TRBD2. The CDR3 extends over 16 amino acids. CDR1 ENHRY and CDR2 SYGVKD come from the germline V gene. The ends lost 8 bases at V and 7 bases at J; junction bases unmatched: 14. CDR3 in DNA: TGTGCCATCGGTCCGAGTAGCGGGGGGCCGGGGAATGAGCAGTTCTTC. Its protein is CAIGPSSGGPGNEQFF.

This clonotype was detected a few times. V and J are TRBV24-1 and TRBJ2-3; 8 bases map to TRBD2. The CDR3 spans 16 residues. Germline values: CDR1 KGHDR, CDR2 SFDVKD. V gave up 5 bases and J gave up 1 base; unmatched junction bases: 7. CDR3 DNA sequence: TGTGCCACCAGTGTCCCCAGCGGGGGTCGCACAGATACGCAGTATTTT. This encodes CATSVPSGGRTDTQYF.

Worth noting for this clonotype: The junction departs from the called germline gene at one end, perhaps through a read error. This rearrangement joins TRBV6-4 to TRBJ1-1, with 8 bases aligning to TRBD1. The CDR3 contains 15 residues. CDR1 is MRHNA and CDR2 is SNTAGT in the germline V gene. The DNA for the CDR3 is TGTACCAGCTGTTTCCCGGGACAGGCTAACACTGAAGCTTTCTTT. Amino acids: CTSCFPGQANTEAFF.

The chain is built from TRBV12-3 or TRBV12-4 and TRBJ1-1; no definite D call. The V gene lost 6 bases and the J gene lost 8 bases, with 10 bases spanning the gap. The CDR3 sequence is 11 residues long. The chain's CDR3 is CASRESREAFF. In nucleotides, the CDR3 is TGTGCCAGCAGGGAGTCTAGGGAAGCTTTCTTT.

The chain recombines TRBV20-1 with TRBJ2-7, with TRBD1 matching over 7 bases. The CDR3 length is 13 residues. The junction had 7 bases not matched to a gene; V was cut back by 6 bases and J by 2 bases. Germline CDR1 reads DFQATT; CDR2 reads SNEGSKA (reference sequence). The CDR3 DNA sequence: TGCAGTGCAGGATCAGGGGGACCCTACGAGCAGTACTTC. This gives the protein CSAGSGGPYEQYF.

This clonotype was found a few times. This rearrangement joins TRBV30 to TRBJ2-5, with 15 bases aligning to TRBD2. The CDR3 has 16 residues. The V segment lost 2 bases and the J segment 5 bases; nucleotides outside the gene matches: 6. Germline V gene lookup returns CDR1 GTSNPN and CDR2 SVGIG (reference sequence). The CDR3 is CAWSWTSGGAFETQYF. In DNA, the CDR3 is TGTGCCTGGAGTTGGACTAGCGGGGGGGCGTTTGAGACCCAGTACTTC.

CDR3: CSVEGLTSYEQYF. DNA of the CDR3: TGCAGCGTTGAAGGGTTAACTTCCTACGAGCAGTACTTC. This chain connects TRBV29-1 to TRBJ2-7; D is uncertain. The CDR3 extends over 13 amino acids. V shed 1 base and J shed 1 base, with 8 bases lying between them. Germline V gene data show CDR1 as SQVTM and CDR2 as ANQGSEA.

The rearrangement links TRBV25-1 to TRBJ1-2; TRBD1 matches at 8 bases. In germline, CDR1 is MGHDK, CDR2 SYGVNS. CDR3 length: 15 residues. Germline trimming cut 3 bases from V and 4 bases from J; bases unmatched to any gene: 7. CDR3 region: CASSESGGAGYGYTF. The CDR3 DNA follows: TGTGCCAGCAGTGAGTCAGGGGGCGCTGGCTATGGCTACACCTTC.

This clonotype was seen a few times. The chain is built from TRBV28 and TRBJ2-1, with 7 bases that match TRBD2. V shed 5 bases, J shed 2 bases, and the junction held 6 bases outside the gene matches. Germline loops: CDR1 MDHEN, CDR2 SYDVKM. The CDR3 sequence is 15 residues long. CDR3 sequence reads: CASSPLAETYNEQFF. The CDR3 DNA is TGTGCCAGCAGTCCTCTAGCGGAGACCTACAATGAGCAGTTCTTC.

V is TRBV20-1 and J is TRBJ1-1; D call uncertain. The CDR3 length is 14 residues. Germline V gene sequence: CDR1 DFQATT, CDR2 SNEGSKA (reference sequence). V dropped 3 bases and J dropped 4 bases, with 15 bases sitting between them. The CDR3 coding sequence is TGCAGTGCTAGCCCAATCTCCCGGACCACTGAAGCTTTCTTT. It yields the protein CSASPISRTTEAFF.

J is TRBJ1-1 and V is TRBV12-3 or TRBV12-4; D is perhaps TRBD1 (6 bases). V was cut by 3 bases and J by 6 bases, with 14 bases left in between. CDR3 length equals 14 residues. CDR3 sequence: CASSFFLQGSEAFF. CDR3 in DNA: TGTGCCAGCAGTTTTTTTTTACAGGGCTCTGAAGCTTTCTTT.

The table lists this clonotype with a few counts. The chain combines TRBV12-3 or TRBV12-4 with TRBJ2-4; D possibly corresponds to TRBD1 (5 bases). Trimming cost V 5 bases and J 0 bases, with 11 bases left between them. The CDR3 length is 15 residues. The DNA for the CDR3 is TGTGCCAGCAGTCCCCTTAGGGGAGCCAAAAACATTCAGTACTTC. Amino acid sequence: CASSPLRGAKNIQYF.

This clonotype occurred a few times. The J gene is TRBJ1-1, the V gene TRBV29-1, with D possibly being TRBD1 (5 bases). The CDR3 has 14 amino acids. The V end was cut by 6 bases, the J end by 0 bases, with 14 bases between. The V gene's germline CDR1 is SQVTM and CDR2 ANQGSEA. CDR3 coding DNA: TGCAGCGTCTTCAACAGGCCAATGAACACTGAAGCTTTCTTT. Its protein product is CSVFNRPMNTEAFF. Filled out from reference TRBV29-1 and TRBJ1-1, the complete variable domain reads SAVISQKPSRDICQRGTSLTIQCQVDSQVTMMFWYRQQPGQSLTLIATANQGSEATYESGFVIDKFPISRPNLTFSTLTVSNMSPEDSSIYLCSVFNRPMNTEAFFGQGTRLTVV.